This T cell receptor beta chain was profiled in a study of blood T cell repertoires in COVID-19. Study information: Collection of acute and convalescent COVID-19 samples took place in the United States, Italy and Spain.

Repertoires were generated with immunoSEQ multiplex PCR, while TCRdb's copy carries only in-frame clones and drops some. This table has around 200,000 clones, roughly four fifths appearing once. V shed 3 bases and J shed 2 bases, with 8 bases lying between them. Germline V gene lookup returns CDR1 SGHTA and CDR2 FQGNSA. This CDR3 spans 14 amino acids. The specimen sequenced was peripheral blood. The sequence was obtained from a woman between 40 and 50 years old with acute or convalescent COVID-19. The chain joins TRBV7-2 to TRBJ2-1, with D tentatively TRBD2 (5 bases). CDR3 sequence reads: CASSFSEAYNEQFF. In DNA form, the CDR3 reads TGTGCCAGCAGCTTTAGCGAGGCCTACAATGAGCAGTTCTTC.